This T cell receptor beta chain stems from a study of T cells in Graves' hyperthyroidism and ophthalmopathy. CDR1 is DFQATT and CDR2 is SNEGSKA in the germline V gene (reference sequence). Trimming stripped 3 bases from V and 6 bases from J, with 14 bases between. This CDR3 has 14 amino acids. Researchers amplified the TCR beta CDR3 regions from RNA transcripts. The primer set for the first-round RT-PCR of the TCR CDR3 was HTBI. TCRdb analysed the multiplex PCR reads with MiXCR anew, one entry per CDR3 protein. The sample includes under 350,000 distinct CDR3 sequences, roughly 18% of them seen just once. This clonotype was observed a handful of times.

The source of this sequence is a woman in her forties or fifties with Graves' hyperthyroidism. Material: blood. This chain joins TRBV20-1 and TRBJ2-2, with no clear D. As DNA, the CDR3 is TGCAGTGCTAGGGCCGCCAATAGGGCCGGGGAGCTGTTTTTT. Its translation is CSARAANRAGELFF.